This T cell receptor beta chain was identified in a study of human T cells and chemical hapten exposure. About the research overall: For sensitization, 2% DPC was applied to a roughly 2 cm by roughly 2 cm patch of upper inner arm skin. It was small differences in pooled library volume that mainly caused per-sample TCR yields to vary.

Time point specified: pre-sensitization, week 0. Treatment meaning: therapeutic diphenylcyclopropenone sensitization with weekly scalp DPC. Before extraction, the whole blood was not fractionated, and total RNA was taken from it. The CDR3 loop spans 14 amino acids. The germline V and J ends were trimmed by 6 bases and 7 bases, with 13 bases remaining between them. Via MiXCR, TCRdb re-called the RACE reads, giving one row per CDR3 protein. The sample yields around 120,000 distinct CDR3 sequences, approximately 15% seen once. The sequencing used whole blood, collected in connection with sensitization to the hapten diphenylcyclopropenone (DPC). The sequence was collected from a woman aged 18-35 years with alopecia areata. Some clones in this sample may be carry-over from other donors' samples. The rearrangement links TRBV12-3 or TRBV12-4 to TRBJ1-6, with D perhaps TRBD1 (6 bases). The CDR3 reads CASRPQGMNSPLHF. Written as DNA, the CDR3 is TGTGCCAGCAGGCCCCAGGGGATGAATTCACCCCTCCACTTT.